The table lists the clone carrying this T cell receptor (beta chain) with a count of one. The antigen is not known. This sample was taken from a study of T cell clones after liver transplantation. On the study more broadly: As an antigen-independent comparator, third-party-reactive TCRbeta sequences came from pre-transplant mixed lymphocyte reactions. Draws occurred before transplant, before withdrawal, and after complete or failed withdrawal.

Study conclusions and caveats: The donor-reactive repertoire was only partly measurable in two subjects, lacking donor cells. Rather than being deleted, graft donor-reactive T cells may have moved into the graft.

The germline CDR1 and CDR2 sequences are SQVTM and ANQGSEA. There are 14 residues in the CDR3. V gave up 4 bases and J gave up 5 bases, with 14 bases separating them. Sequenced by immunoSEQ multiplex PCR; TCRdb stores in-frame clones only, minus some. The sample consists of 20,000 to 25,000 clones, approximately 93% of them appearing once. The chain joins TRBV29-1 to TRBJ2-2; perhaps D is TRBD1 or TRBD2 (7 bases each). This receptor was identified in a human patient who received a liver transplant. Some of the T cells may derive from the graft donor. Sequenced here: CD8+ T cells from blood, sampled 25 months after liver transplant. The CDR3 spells CSVVTGEGTGELFF. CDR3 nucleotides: TGCAGCGTTGTTACAGGGGAGGGGACCGGGGAGCTGTTTTTT.